This T cell receptor (beta chain) was sequenced in a study of OX40 agonist ivuxolimab in advanced cancers. About the study: Partial response was recorded in three patients: one hepatocellular carcinoma and two cutaneous melanoma cases.

This CDR3 is built from 18 residues. Germline trimming cut 8 bases from V and 2 bases from J; bases unmatched to any gene: 14. The germline V gene encodes CDR1 SGHVS and CDR2 FQNEAQ. Clones were read by immunoSEQ multiplex PCR, and TCRdb kept only the in-frame ones, dropping some. This sample has roughly 75,000 clones, with roughly 88% found just once. Sample: CD4+ or CD8+ T cells sorted from blood, taken in a trial of the OX40 agonist ivuxolimab. The chain is built from TRBV7-8 and TRBJ2-3; TRBD1 agrees at 12 bases. This TCR derives from an adult with an advanced solid tumor such as melanoma, head and neck, liver or kidney cancer. The CDR3 loop reads CASCGTGGVAGDTDTQYF. DNA of the CDR3: TGTGCCAGCTGCGGGACAGGGGGCGTAGCGGGGGACACAGATACGCAGTATTTT.